This TCR beta chain originates from a study of OX40 agonist ivuxolimab in advanced cancers. TCRdb keeps only in-frame clones here, not all; method: immunoSEQ multiplex PCR. The sample has tens of thousands of clones, approximately 85% seen once; the top ten hold 2% to 2.5%. Trimming removed 0 bases at V and 0 bases at J, with 12 bases between. CDR1 LNHDA and CDR2 SQIVND come from the germline V gene (reference sequence). This CDR3 has 17 residues. The chain combines TRBV19 with TRBJ2-4, with D uncertain. The TCR originated in an adult with an advanced solid tumor such as melanoma, head and neck, liver or kidney cancer. The sample here was CD4+ or CD8+ T cells sorted from blood, taken in a trial of the OX40 agonist ivuxolimab. The CDR3 protein is CASSIDLTFLAKNIQYF. The CDR3 DNA is TGTGCCAGTAGTATAGATCTGACATTTTTAGCCAAAAACATTCAGTACTTC.